This is a list of T cell receptor beta chains from one sample in a study of T-cell memory formation after mild COVID-19. MiXCR, applied by TCRdb to the 5' RACE reads, yields one record per CDR3 protein. The sample consists of roughly 280,000 distinct CDR3 sequences, roughly 17% of them appearing once. Material for sequencing was PBMCs or a T cell subset sorted from them (not recorded which). The source is a man between 18 and 29 years old who had mild COVID-19 (a few samples of this study predate the infection). Cell type and time point are not known. CDR3s include the opening cysteine and the closing phenylalanine or tryptophan. The D gene is left open where the match is weak. Size is stated for part of the rows, as once, few or many counts, or as a class when the clone is expanded.

j_gene: TRBJ2-1
len: 15
abundance: -
d_gene: TRBD2
v_gene: TRBV12-3/TRBV12-4
CDR3aa: CASSPASGGPYSQFF
CDR3nt: TGTGCCAGCAGCCCTGCTAGCGGGGGGCCCTACTCTCAGTTCTTC

j_gene: TRBJ1-4
len: 14
abundance: -
d_gene: -
v_gene: TRBV28
CDR3aa: CASSTDRPRFELFF
CDR3nt: TGTGCCAGCAGTACTGACAGGCCCCGTTTCGAACTGTTTTTT

j_gene: TRBJ1-1
len: 14
abundance: -
d_gene: TRBD1
v_gene: TRBV27
CDR3aa: CASSLRTGATEAFF
CDR3nt: TGTGCCAGCAGTTTACGGACAGGGGCGACTGAAGCTTTCTTT

j_gene: TRBJ2-3
len: 16
abundance: -
d_gene: -
v_gene: TRBV6-1
CDR3aa: CASSEQGLAAGDTQYF
CDR3nt: TGTGCCAGCAGTGAACAGGGCCTAGCAGCGGGCGATACGCAGTATTTT

j_gene: TRBJ1-6
len: 14
abundance: few
d_gene: -
v_gene: TRBV6-5
CDR3aa: CASRLGSTQSPLHF
CDR3nt: TGTGCCAGCCGCCTGGGTAGTACTCAGTCACCCCTCCACTTT

j_gene: TRBJ1-4
len: 14
abundance: -
d_gene: -
v_gene: TRBV5-1
CDR3aa: CASSLANGQEKLFF
CDR3nt: TGCGCCAGCAGCTTGGCCAACGGACAGGAAAAACTGTTTTTT

j_gene: TRBJ2-5
len: 14
abundance: few
d_gene: TRBD2
v_gene: TRBV2
CDR3aa: CASSPYGLEETQYF
CDR3nt: TGTGCCAGCAGCCCATACGGACTAGAAGAGACCCAGTACTTC

j_gene: TRBJ1-2
len: 13
abundance: -
d_gene: -
v_gene: TRBV30
CDR3aa: CASTRDGWDGYTF
CDR3nt: TGTGCTTCCACACGCGATGGCTGGGATGGCTACACCTTC

j_gene: TRBJ1-1
len: 16
abundance: -
d_gene: -
v_gene: TRBV5-1
CDR3aa: CASSYGLGGPNTEAFF
CDR3nt: TGCGCCAGCAGCTACGGCCTCGGGGGCCCTAACACTGAAGCTTTCTTT

j_gene: TRBJ1-5
len: 11
abundance: -
d_gene: -
v_gene: TRBV20-1
CDR3aa: CSARGPRPQHF
CDR3nt: TGCAGTGCTAGAGGCCCCCGGCCCCAGCATTTT

j_gene: TRBJ2-3
len: 10
abundance: few
d_gene: -
v_gene: TRBV10-2
CDR3aa: CASLGDTQYF
CDR3nt: TGCGCCAGCCTGGGGGATACGCAGTATTTT

j_gene: TRBJ2-3
len: 13
abundance: -
d_gene: -
v_gene: TRBV19
CDR3aa: CATRRASTDTQYF
CDR3nt: TGTGCCACCCGGCGAGCTAGCACAGATACGCAGTATTTT

j_gene: TRBJ2-2
len: 12
abundance: many
d_gene: -
v_gene: TRBV5-1
CDR3aa: CASKGDTGELFF
CDR3nt: TGCGCCAGCAAAGGGGACACCGGGGAGCTGTTTTTT

j_gene: TRBJ2-5
len: 14
abundance: few
d_gene: TRBD1
v_gene: TRBV7-9
CDR3aa: CASSLRGQEETQYF
CDR3nt: TGTGCCAGCAGCTTACGGGGACAGGAAGAGACCCAGTACTTC

j_gene: TRBJ1-5
len: 14
abundance: -
d_gene: -
v_gene: TRBV7-8
CDR3aa: CASSKTITGQPQHF
CDR3nt: TGTGCCAGCAGCAAAACGATCACGGGTCAGCCCCAGCATTTT

j_gene: TRBJ1-4
len: 16
abundance: few
d_gene: -
v_gene: TRBV7-2
CDR3aa: CASSPRAYSTNEKLFF
CDR3nt: TGTGCCAGCAGCCCCCGGGCGTATTCAACTAATGAAAAACTGTTTTTT

j_gene: TRBJ2-1
len: 13
abundance: -
d_gene: -
v_gene: TRBV7-6
CDR3aa: CASSRTGSGEQFF
CDR3nt: TGTGCCAGCAGTCGTACAGGGTCGGGTGAGCAGTTCTTC

j_gene: TRBJ2-1
len: 14
abundance: few
d_gene: -
v_gene: TRBV12-3/TRBV12-4
CDR3aa: CASRDSGFYNEQFF
CDR3nt: TGTGCCAGCAGGGACAGCGGATTCTACAATGAGCAGTTCTTC

j_gene: TRBJ1-5
len: 12
abundance: few
d_gene: -
v_gene: TRBV12-3/TRBV12-4
CDR3aa: CASSFRYQPQHF
CDR3nt: TGTGCCAGCAGTTTCCGGTATCAGCCCCAGCATTTT

j_gene: TRBJ1-5
len: 16
abundance: few
d_gene: -
v_gene: TRBV4-1
CDR3aa: CASSHLLQWNNQPQHF
CDR3nt: TGCGCCAGCAGCCATCTCCTTCAGTGGAACAATCAGCCCCAGCATTTT

j_gene: TRBJ2-4
len: 17
abundance: few
d_gene: TRBD1
v_gene: TRBV11-2
CDR3aa: CASSYLGTALAKNIQYF
CDR3nt: TGTGCCAGCAGCTACCTAGGGACAGCTCTAGCCAAAAACATTCAGTACTTC

j_gene: TRBJ2-7
len: 15
abundance: -
d_gene: TRBD1
v_gene: TRBV20-1
CDR3aa: CSARGGTGGAYEQYF
CDR3nt: TGCAGTGCAAGAGGGGGAACAGGGGGCGCTTACGAGCAGTACTTC

j_gene: TRBJ1-1
len: 15
abundance: many
d_gene: -
v_gene: TRBV20-1
CDR3aa: CSARPPLGPNTEAFF
CDR3nt: TGCAGTGCTAGACCCCCCCTGGGACCTAACACTGAAGCTTTCTTT